This T cell receptor beta chain originates from a study of OX40 agonist ivuxolimab in advanced cancers. Germline V lookup: CDR1 SGHDN, CDR2 FVKESK. The CDR3 is 13 residues long. Trimming removed 2 bases at V and 1 base at J, with 5 bases between. On this clone itself: Its specificity is unknown.

The assay was immunoSEQ multiplex PCR, and TCRdb's table has in-frame clones only and misses some. The sample includes under 50,000 clones, less than 85% seen only once; the top ten take about 8.1%. Study results and limitations: Clonal expansion by week 6 occurred in CD4+ and CD8+ blood T cells (at 0.1 to 3.0 mg/kg). Average numbers of expanded clones were greater in CD8+ T cells than in CD4+.

This chain connects TRBV14 to TRBJ1-1; D is undetermined. The sequence came from an adult with an advanced solid tumor such as melanoma, head and neck, liver or kidney cancer. Source: CD4+ or CD8+ T cells sorted from blood, taken in a trial of the OX40 agonist ivuxolimab. Here the CDR3 reads CASSQHQNTEAFF. DNA of the CDR3: TGTGCCAGCAGCCAACACCAGAACACTGAAGCTTTCTTT.